The 15 T cell receptor beta chains given below trace back to one sample, sequenced in a study of OX40 agonist ivuxolimab in advanced cancers. Repertoires were generated with immunoSEQ multiplex PCR, while TCRdb's copy carries only in-frame clones and drops some. The sample lists about 67,000 clones, around 79% occurring once. The sequenced sample was CD4+ or CD8+ T cells sorted from blood, obtained in a trial of the OX40 agonist ivuxolimab. The receptors here all came from an adult with an advanced solid tumor such as melanoma, head and neck, liver or kidney cancer.

The rearrangement joins TRBV11-2 to TRBJ2-2, with 12 bases fitting TRBD2. V lost 5 bases and J lost 5; bases outside the gene matches: 3. The CDR3 sequence is 15 residues long. Germline V CDR1 and CDR2: SGHAT, FQNNGV. CDR3 DNA: TGTGCCAGCAGCCCACTAGCGGGAGGTACCGGGGAGCTGTTTTTT. It encodes CASSPLAGGTGELFF.

The chain employs TRBV5-6 and TRBJ1-2; D is perhaps TRBD1 (5 bases). Germline lookup yields CDR1 SGHDT and CDR2 YYEEEE. V lost 4 bases to trimming and J lost 7 bases, with 14 bases between them. The CDR3 is 13 amino acids. The CDR3 sequence: CASSILGGTGYTF. The CDR3 coding sequence is TGTGCCAGCAGCATCCTGGGGGGGACTGGCTACACCTTC.

The gene calls are TRBV28 and TRBJ2-1; no reliable D call. V was cut by 7 bases and J by 9 bases, with 13 bases left in between. Germline CDR1 reads MDHEN; CDR2 reads SYDVKM. The CDR3 has 12 residues. The chain's CDR3 is CASTRRRSEQFF. As DNA, the CDR3 is TGTGCCAGCACCCGACGTCGTAGTGAGCAGTTCTTC.

The V gene is TRBV28, the J gene TRBJ1-2, with 7 nucleotides matching TRBD1. This CDR3 is built from 13 residues. Germline V gene lookup returns CDR1 MDHEN and CDR2 SYDVKM. V shed 6 bases and J 6 bases; nucleotides not matched to a gene: 7. CDR3 loop: CASRPYRGHGYTF. In DNA, the CDR3 is TGTGCCAGCAGGCCTTACAGGGGCCATGGCTACACCTTC.

The CDR3 spells CASTLPRGNTGELFF. The CDR3 bases are TGTGCCAGTACCCTACCCAGGGGGAACACCGGGGAGCTGTTTTTT. The chain recombines TRBV19 with TRBJ2-2; maybe TRBD1 (6 bases). V lost 7 bases to trimming and J lost 1 base, with 13 bases between them. Germline V CDR1 and CDR2: LNHDA, SQIVND (reference sequence). The CDR3 has 15 amino acids.

V gene TRBV6-5 combines with J gene TRBJ2-2; the D gene is possibly TRBD2 (7 bases). The CDR3 spans 16 residues. CDR1 and CDR2 from the germline V gene are MNHEY and SVGAGI. Trimming took off 3 bases at V and 4 bases at J, with 15 bases between the two ends. CDR3 DNA: TGTGCCAGCAGTTATTTCGGGGGGCTGGGCACCGGGGAGCTGTTTTTT. Its protein is CASSYFGGLGTGELFF.

A single count supports this clone. This rearrangement joins TRBV21-1 to TRBJ2-1; the table's D call TRBD1 went unverified against the DNA. TRBV21-1 is a recognized pseudogene. The CDR3 is 11 amino acids. The CDR3 region is CAPRWDNGEFF. CDR3 DNA sequence: TGTGCCCCCCGCTGGGACAATGGGGAGTTCTTC.

This clone was counted once. The gene calls are TRBV5-5 and TRBJ1-1; no reliable D call. The CDR3 runs to 13 residues. The germline V gene encodes CDR1 SGHKS and CDR2 YYEKEE (reference sequence). Trimming took 2 bases from V and 1 from J, leaving 6 bases between them. The CDR3, as DNA: TGTGCCAGCAGCTTATGGGAGAACACTGAAGCTTTCTTT. It is translated as CASSLWENTEAFF.

This clone has a single count. This chain links TRBV7-2 with TRBJ1-1, with a weak D call TRBD1 (5 bases). This CDR3 comprises 14 residues. Germline V CDR1 and CDR2: SGHTA, FQGNSA. Trimming left V 8 bases short and J 4 bases short, with 17 bases between. The CDR3 DNA follows: TGTGCCAGCGAAGCATCTCCAGGGTCCACTGAAGCTTTCTTT. It yields the protein CASEASPGSTEAFF.

This chain connects TRBV27 to TRBJ1-2; 9 bases map to TRBD1. The germline CDR1 and CDR2 sequences are MNHEY and SMNVEV (reference sequence). The CDR3 contains 12 residues. V trimming: 5 bases; J trimming: 8 bases; junction bases outside the gene matches: 3. The CDR3 nucleotides read TGTGCCAGCAGTAGAACAGGGGGCGGCTACACCTTC. As protein: CASSRTGGGYTF.

The chain carries TRBV7-9 and TRBJ2-1, with D possibly matching TRBD2 (5 bases). Germline V gene data show CDR1 as SEHNR and CDR2 as FQNEAQ (reference sequence). This CDR3 has 14 amino acids. The V end lost 5 bases, the J end lost 6 bases, and 14 bases lay between the germline ends. CDR3 amino acids: CASSASGEPNEQFF. The CDR3 nucleotides read TGTGCCAGCAGCGCCTCCGGGGAGCCCAATGAGCAGTTCTTC.

This clone was recorded a few times. The V and J genes are TRBV19 and TRBJ1-5; TRBD1 might be the D (6 bases). Trimming pared 8 bases from V and 0 bases from J, leaving 14 bases between. CDR1 LNHDA and CDR2 SQIVND come from the germline V gene (reference sequence). The CDR3 spans 15 residues. CDR3 in amino acids: CASGWTVYSNQPQHF. Here the CDR3 DNA reads TGTGCCAGTGGGTGGACAGTGTATAGCAATCAGCCCCAGCATTTT.

The chain joins TRBV7-9 to TRBJ2-2; D is uncertain. The CDR3 is made up of 14 amino acids. The germline V gene encodes CDR1 SEHNR and CDR2 FQNEAQ (reference sequence). Trimming cost V 5 bases and J 3 bases, with 10 bases left between them. This CDR3 is CASSQNTYTGELFF. Here the CDR3 DNA reads TGTGCCAGCAGCCAAAACACCTACACCGGGGAGCTGTTTTTT.

This chain joins TRBV27 and TRBJ1-1; no definite D call. Germline CDR1 is MNHEY and CDR2 is SMNVEV (reference sequence). The CDR3 totals 15 residues. Trimming left V 10 bases short and J 0 bases short, with 18 bases between. CDR3 bases: TGTGCCACCAACTCGATCAGTACCATGAACACTGAAGCTTTCTTT. It specifies CATNSISTMNTEAFF.

The chain employs TRBV6-1 and TRBJ1-5; a possible D gene is TRBD1 (6 bases). Germline V lookup: CDR1 MNHNS, CDR2 SASEGT. The V end lost 3 bases, the J end lost 6 bases, and 18 bases lay between the germline ends. The CDR3 runs 16 residues. CDR3 bases: TGTGCCAGCAGTGAGGGGGAACAGGGATTAGGTCAGCCCCAGCATTTT. Translation: CASSEGEQGLGQPQHF.